The 22 T cell receptor beta chains below come from one sample, sequenced in a study of cytotoxic CD8 clonotypes in ibrutinib-treated CLL (dated by TCRdb to about 2021). In light of the paper, this sample's time point label describes: progressive disease on ibrutinib. Library generation was performed with the immunoSEQ multiplex PCR assay. This immuneACCESS table, as held by TCRdb, lists in-frame sequences with V and J called but not all clones. Of the missing ones, under half trace to an unresolved V gene in checked studies; the others have no known cause. For this sample the table gives approximately 40,000 clones, of which about 70% were detected only once. Together, the top ten hold around 9.1% of the sample. The sequenced sample was PBMCs, obtained at disease progression, from a patient treated with ibrutinib. The receptors stem from a human donor with chronic lymphocytic leukemia.

The chain is built from TRBV19 and TRBJ1-1; TRBD1 is a possible D gene (5 bases). Germline loops: CDR1 LNHDA, CDR2 SQIVND (reference sequence). V was clipped by 10 bases and J by 1 base, with 19 bases between them. The CDR3 has 15 amino acids. The CDR3 nucleotides are TGTGCCACCAACGGTCGGGGACTGCCGAACACTGAAGCTTTCTTT. Translated: CATNGRGLPNTEAFF.

The chain joins TRBV11-2 to TRBJ2-1; no firm D call. Per germline, CDR1 SGHAT and CDR2 FQNNGV. V was cut by 5 bases and J by 4 bases, with 3 bases left in between. The length of the CDR3 is 11 residues. The CDR3 loop reads CASSPYNEQFF. The CDR3 nucleotides read TGTGCCAGCAGCCCGTACAATGAGCAGTTCTTC.

The chain employs TRBV19 and TRBJ2-1; 7 bases agree with TRBD1. The CDR3 has 14 amino acids. V was clipped by 8 bases and J by 7 bases; unmatched bases: 11. The V gene's germline CDR1 is LNHDA and CDR2 SQIVND (reference sequence). The chain's CDR3 is CASAPGQPPNEQFF. The CDR3 DNA reads as TGTGCCAGTGCACCGGGACAGCCACCTAATGAGCAGTTCTTC.

The chain couples TRBV5-1 to TRBJ2-3; perhaps TRBD1 as D (5 bases). Trimming left V 4 bases short and J 0 bases short, with 15 bases between. Germline V lookup: CDR1 SGHRS, CDR2 YFSETQ. CDR3 length: 16 residues. The CDR3 sequence: CASSPVGRSSTDTQYF. CDR3 coding DNA: TGCGCCAGCAGCCCGGTGGGGCGGAGTAGCACAGATACGCAGTATTTT. Using reference TRBV5-1 and TRBJ2-3 for the parts outside the CDR3, the full variable domain is KAGVTQTPRYLIKTRGQQVTLSCSPISGHRSVSWYQQTPGQGLQFLFEYFSETQRNKGNFPGRFSGRQFSNSRSEMNVSTLELGDSALYLCASSPVGRSSTDTQYFGPGTRLTVL.

The gene calls are TRBV2 and TRBJ1-5; perhaps TRBD1 as D (5 bases). CDR3 length equals 14 residues. CDR1 SNHLY and CDR2 FYNNEI come from the germline V gene. Deletions cut 4 bases from V and 0 bases from J, with 7 bases between. In nucleotides, the CDR3 is TGTGCCAGCAGTGGTCAGGGTAGCAATCAGCCCCAGCATTTT. As protein: CASSGQGSNQPQHF.

V usage is TRBV19 and J usage is TRBJ1-5; D gene ambiguous. The CDR3 covers 15 residues. V shed 3 bases and J shed 0 bases, with 9 bases lying between them. CDR1 is LNHDA, CDR2 SQIVND, per germline (reference sequence). The CDR3 sequence: CASSMPGVSNQPQHF. CDR3 nucleotide sequence: TGTGCCAGTAGTATGCCGGGAGTTAGCAATCAGCCCCAGCATTTT.

J is TRBJ1-2 and V is TRBV5-5, with no clear D. CDR3 length equals 14 residues. Germline CDR1 SGHKS, CDR2 YYEKEE (reference sequence). V dropped 5 bases and J dropped 4 bases, with 15 bases sitting between them. The CDR3 sequence is CASRPITASYGYTF. CDR3 in DNA: TGTGCCAGCAGGCCGATCACAGCCTCCTATGGCTACACCTTC.

The genes are TRBV18 and TRBJ2-3, with 9 bases matching TRBD1. Germline values: CDR1 KGHSH, CDR2 LQKENI. V was clipped by 3 bases and J by 2 bases; unmatched bases: 9. CDR3 length: 17 residues. The CDR3 bases are TGTGCCAGCTCACCCTTCCGGACAGGGGCCCACACAGATACGCAGTATTTT. This translates into CASSPFRTGAHTDTQYF.

The rearrangement joins TRBV28 to TRBJ2-1; 9 nucleotides match TRBD2. V trimming: 1 base; J trimming: 7 bases; junction bases outside the gene matches: 5. The CDR3 runs to 15 residues. Germline loops: CDR1 MDHEN, CDR2 SYDVKM. This CDR3 reads CASSLFSGSENEQFF. The CDR3 bases are TGTGCCAGCAGTTTATTTAGCGGGAGTGAAAATGAGCAGTTCTTC. Using reference TRBV28 and TRBJ2-1 for the parts outside the CDR3, the full variable domain is DVKVTQSSRYLVKRTGEKVFLECVQDMDHENMFWYRQDPGLGLRLIYFSYDVKMKEKGDIPEGYSVSREKKERFSLILESASTNQTSMYLCASSLFSGSENEQFFGPGTRLTVL.

A word on this clone: The same CDR3 arises from other DNA sequences in this sample as well. The chain carries TRBV20-1 and TRBJ2-7; TRBD1 is a possible D gene (6 bases). With 6 bases removed from V and 11 bases from J, the gap between germline ends came to 17 bases. CDR3 length: 11 residues. The V gene's germline CDR1 is DFQATT and CDR2 SNEGSKA (reference sequence). The CDR3 here is CSAPVLRDKYF. The DNA for the CDR3 is TGCAGTGCCCCTGTTTTAAGGGACAAGTACTTC.

The sample holds a few counts of this clone. The genes are TRBV18 and TRBJ1-5; no reliable D call. Germline V gene sequence: CDR1 KGHSH, CDR2 LQKENI. Trimming took 3 bases from V and 7 from J, leaving 10 bases between them. The CDR3 is 13 residues long. CDR3 DNA sequence: TGTGCCAGCTCACCCGAGGAAGGGCAGCCCCAGCATTTT. As protein: CASSPEEGQPQHF.

This chain connects TRBV2 to TRBJ2-3, with D unresolved. This CDR3 comprises 15 residues. Germline CDR1 reads SNHLY; CDR2 reads FYNNEI. V was cut by 1 base and J by 1 base, with 9 bases left in between. The CDR3 loop is CASSEGVTGTDTQYF. The CDR3 DNA is TGTGCCAGCAGTGAAGGGGTGACTGGCACAGATACGCAGTATTTT.

V usage is TRBV6-6 and J usage is TRBJ1-4; tentative D call: TRBD1 (6 bases). This CDR3 has 14 amino acids. Germline lookup yields CDR1 MNHNY and CDR2 SVGAGI (reference sequence). Trimming pared 4 bases from V and 6 bases from J, leaving 12 bases between. Written as DNA, the CDR3 is TGTGCCAGCAGTTCCAGGGGTTTCGATGAAAAACTGTTTTTT. The encoded protein is CASSSRGFDEKLFF.

The rearrangement joins TRBV28 to TRBJ2-7; TRBD2 matches at 11 bases. This CDR3 region has 13 residues. The J segment lost 7 bases and the V segment lost 5 bases, leaving 4 bases of the junction unmatched. The V gene's germline CDR1 is MDHEN and CDR2 SYDVKM. The CDR3 nucleotides are TGTGCCAGCAGTCTCAGGACTAGCGGGGAGCAGTACTTC. Translation: CASSLRTSGEQYF.

The rearrangement links TRBV5-1 to TRBJ1-4, with TRBD1 matching over 7 bases. The trim removed 4 bases at V and 3 bases at J, leaving 3 bases unmatched. The CDR3 totals 14 residues. Germline V CDR1 and CDR2: SGHRS, YFSETQ. CDR3: CASSQGQSNEKLFF. CDR3 DNA sequence: TGCGCCAGCAGCCAGGGACAGTCTAATGAAAAACTGTTTTTT.

In this sample, this clone turned up a few times. The chain joins TRBV5-6 to TRBJ1-1; no clear D. The CDR3 sequence is 14 residues long. Germline V gene sequence: CDR1 SGHDT, CDR2 YYEEEE. The V and J ends lost 0 bases and 6 bases respectively, with 12 bases between them. CDR3 bases: TGTGCCAGCAGCTTGGGAGGCACGGCGGCTGAAGCTTTCTTT. It translates to CASSLGGTAAEAFF.

This chain joins TRBV18 and TRBJ2-5; D ambiguous. Between the trimmed V and J ends, which lost 4 bases and 3 bases, there was a span of 15 bases. Per germline, CDR1 KGHSH and CDR2 LQKENI. This CDR3 region has 15 residues. The CDR3, as DNA: TGTGCCAGCTCACATCCCAATTCGGTAAAAGAGACCCAGTACTTC. It translates to CASSHPNSVKETQYF.

V is TRBV5-4 and J is TRBJ1-4; TRBD1 agrees at 9 bases. The germline CDR1 and CDR2 sequences are SGHNT and YYREEE (reference sequence). There are 16 residues in the CDR3. V lost 1 base and J lost 7; bases outside the gene matches: 8. The CDR3 loop reads CASSLSRVGQGEKLFF. The CDR3 nucleotides are TGTGCCAGCAGCTTGTCGCGAGTGGGACAGGGTGAAAAACTGTTTTTT.

The chain employs TRBV13 and TRBJ2-7; D tentatively reads TRBD1 or TRBD2 (6 bases each). The CDR3 covers 15 residues. Trimming removed 6 bases at V and 2 bases at J, with 17 bases between. Germline V gene data show CDR1 as PRHDT and CDR2 as FYEKMQ (reference sequence). The CDR3 DNA sequence: TGTGCCAGCAGAATAATGGGGGGCGTCCCCTACGAGCAGTACTTC. Its protein product is CASRIMGGVPYEQYF.

V and J are TRBV7-6 and TRBJ2-7; D may correspond to TRBD1 or TRBD2 (5 bases each). CDR3 length equals 13 residues. V was clipped by 6 bases and J by 6 bases, with 15 bases between them. Germline V gene sequence: CDR1 SGHVS, CDR2 FNYEAQ. The CDR3 DNA reads TGTGCCAGCAGTTTAAACCGGGGCTCCGAGCAGTACTTC. This translates into CASSLNRGSEQYF.

V is TRBV6-4 and J is TRBJ2-6; no clear D gene. This CDR3 has 15 residues. V was clipped by 2 bases and J by 0 bases, with 5 bases between them. From germline, CDR1 is MRHNA and CDR2 SNTAGT. In DNA, the CDR3 is TGTGCCAGCAGTGACACAAACTCTGGGGCCAACGTCCTGACTTTC. This translates into CASSDTNSGANVLTF.

V usage is TRBV7-9 and J usage is TRBJ2-3; possibly TRBD1 for D (6 bases). Deletions cut 5 bases from V and 7 bases from J, with 16 bases between. The length of the CDR3 is 14 residues. CDR1 is SEHNR and CDR2 is FQNEAQ in the germline V gene (reference sequence). This chain's CDR3 is CASSPEGVGYTQYF. As DNA, the CDR3 is TGTGCCAGCAGCCCCGAGGGGGTCGGATATACGCAGTATTTT.